This paragraph covers one T cell receptor beta chain sequence. Its antigen is as yet unknown. This specimen comes from a study of early T cells in non-severe SARS-CoV-2 infection. Study in general: Chains stayed unpaired after sequencing of bulk RNA from unsorted whole blood. Study results and caveats: Matching with VDJdb favored anti-spike CD8 responses (missing private and CD4 specificities).

Each single cDNA molecule received a unique molecular identifier. TCRdb ran MiXCR on the 5' RACE reads and lists one entry per CDR3 protein. The sample holds roughly 50,000 distinct CDR3 sequences, over 5% seen once. This CDR3 comprises 12 residues. The germline V gene encodes CDR1 SQVTM and CDR2 ANQGSEA. Trimming cost V 8 bases and J 0 bases, with 9 bases left between them. This TCR was sampled from an adult who was a healthcare worker with PCR-confirmed SARS-CoV-2 infection or an uninfected control (not recorded which). The V gene is TRBV29-1, the J gene TRBJ2-3; D tentatively fits TRBD1 or TRBD2 (6 bases each). This material consisted of whole blood, taken at baseline. The CDR3 DNA sequence: TGCAGCAGGGGGACTAGCACAGATACGCAGTATTTT. Its translation: CSRGTSTDTQYF.